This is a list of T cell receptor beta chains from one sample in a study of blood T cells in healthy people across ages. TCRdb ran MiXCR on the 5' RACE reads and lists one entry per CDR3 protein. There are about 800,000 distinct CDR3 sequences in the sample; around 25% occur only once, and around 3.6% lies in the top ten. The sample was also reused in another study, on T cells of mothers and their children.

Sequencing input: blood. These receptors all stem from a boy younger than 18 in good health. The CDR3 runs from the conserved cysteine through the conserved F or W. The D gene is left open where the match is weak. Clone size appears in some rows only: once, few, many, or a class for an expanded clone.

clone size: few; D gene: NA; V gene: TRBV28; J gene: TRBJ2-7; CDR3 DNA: TGTGCCAGCCAGAAGCTAGCCTACGAGCAGTACTTC; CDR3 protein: CASQKLAYEQYF
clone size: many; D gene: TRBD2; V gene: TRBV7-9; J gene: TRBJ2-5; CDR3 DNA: TGTGCCAGCAGCTCTAGCGGGAGTCCGTATGCGCAGTACTTC; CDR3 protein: CASSSSGSPYAQYF
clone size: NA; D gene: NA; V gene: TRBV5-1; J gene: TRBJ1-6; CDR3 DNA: TGCGCCAGCAGCGAACACCAAAATTCACCCCTCCACTTT; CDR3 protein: CASSEHQNSPLHF
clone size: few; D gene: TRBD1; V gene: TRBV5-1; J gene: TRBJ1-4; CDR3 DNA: TGCGCCAGCAGCTTGGCTAGGGGGCGATTCGCTAATGAAAAACTGTTTTTT; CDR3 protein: CASSLARGRFANEKLFF
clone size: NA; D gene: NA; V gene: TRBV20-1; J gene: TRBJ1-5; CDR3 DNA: TGCAGTGGTAGGGCAGGAAGCAATCAGCCCCAGCATTTT; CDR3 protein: CSGRAGSNQPQHF
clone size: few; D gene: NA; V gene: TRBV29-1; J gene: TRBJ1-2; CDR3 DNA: TGCAGCGTTGAAGATCCGGGGTACTATGGCTACACCTTC; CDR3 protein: CSVEDPGYYGYTF
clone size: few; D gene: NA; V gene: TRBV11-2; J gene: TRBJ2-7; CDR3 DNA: TGTGCCAGCAGCTTAGCCCCGCAGACAAATTACGAGCAGTACTTC; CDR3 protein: CASSLAPQTNYEQYF
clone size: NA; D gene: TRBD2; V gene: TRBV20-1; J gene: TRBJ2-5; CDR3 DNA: TGCAGTGCTCCTGATCGGCGGGAGGGAGGGGAGACCCAGTACTTC; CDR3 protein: CSAPDRREGGETQYF
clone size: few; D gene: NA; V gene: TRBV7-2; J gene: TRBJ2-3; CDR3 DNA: TGTGCCAGCAGCTTAGCGATACTCGGATGGGGCACAGATACGCAGTATTTT; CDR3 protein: CASSLAILGWGTDTQYF
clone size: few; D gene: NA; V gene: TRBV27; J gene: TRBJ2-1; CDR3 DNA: TGTGCCAGCGGTTCCGGGGGCGGGACTGGTGAGCAGTTCTTC; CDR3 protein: CASGSGGGTGEQFF
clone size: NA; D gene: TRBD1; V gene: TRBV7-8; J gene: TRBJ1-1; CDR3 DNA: TGTGCCAGCAGCTTAGTGGCAGGGGGGGGGACTGAAGCTTTCTTT; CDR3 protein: CASSLVAGGGTEAFF
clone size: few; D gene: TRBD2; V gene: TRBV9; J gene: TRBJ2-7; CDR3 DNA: TGTGCCAGCACAAAAGGGGAGGGAGGCCCCTACGAGCAGTACTTC; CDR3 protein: CASTKGEGGPYEQYF
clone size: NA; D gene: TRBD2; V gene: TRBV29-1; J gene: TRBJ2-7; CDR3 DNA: TGCAGCGTTGAGAATCCTAGCGGGAGGGTTGGCGAGCAGTACTTC; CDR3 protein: CSVENPSGRVGEQYF
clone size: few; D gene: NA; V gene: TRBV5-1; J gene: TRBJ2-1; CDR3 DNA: TGCGTCAGCAGCCGCTCGGCAGGGCTAAATGAGCAGTTCTTC; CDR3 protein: CVSSRSAGLNEQFF
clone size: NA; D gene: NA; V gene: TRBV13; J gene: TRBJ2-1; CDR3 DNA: TGTGCCAGCAGCCGGGGGCGGGGAGTGGGGAATGAGCAGTTCTTC; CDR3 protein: CASSRGRGVGNEQFF
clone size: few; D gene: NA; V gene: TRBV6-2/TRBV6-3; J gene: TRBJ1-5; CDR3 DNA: TGTGCCAGCAGTTACGCAGGAGCTAATCAGCCCCAGCATTTT; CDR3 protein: CASSYAGANQPQHF
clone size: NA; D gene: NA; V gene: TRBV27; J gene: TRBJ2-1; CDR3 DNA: TGTGCCAGCAGTTCCCTGACTAGATACAATGAGCAGTTCTTC; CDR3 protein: CASSSLTRYNEQFF
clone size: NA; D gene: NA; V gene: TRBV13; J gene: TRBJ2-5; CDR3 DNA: TGTGCCAACACAGGACAGAACCAAGAGACCCAGTACTTC; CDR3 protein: CANTGQNQETQYF
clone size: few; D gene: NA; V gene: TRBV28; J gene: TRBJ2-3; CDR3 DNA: TGTGCCTCTGAGCCGGACCGAGCTATGGCAGATACGCAGTATTTT; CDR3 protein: CASEPDRAMADTQYF
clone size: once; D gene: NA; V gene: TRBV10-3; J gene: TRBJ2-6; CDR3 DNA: TGTGCCATCAGTGAACGAGGGCCTGGGGCCAACGTCCTGACTTTC; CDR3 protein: CAISERGPGANVLTF
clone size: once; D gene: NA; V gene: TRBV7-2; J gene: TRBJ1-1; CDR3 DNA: TGTGCCAGCAGCTTAGCGCTGAAGGCCACTGAAGCTTTCTTT; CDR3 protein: CASSLALKATEAFF
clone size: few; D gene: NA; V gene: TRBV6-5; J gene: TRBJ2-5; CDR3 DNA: TGTGCCAGCACCAGGAGCAACCAAGAGACCCAGTACTTC; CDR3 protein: CASTRSNQETQYF
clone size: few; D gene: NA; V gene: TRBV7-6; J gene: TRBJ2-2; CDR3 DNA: TGTGCCAGCAGCTTAAGAGATGCGAACACCGGGGAGCTGTTTTTT; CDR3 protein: CASSLRDANTGELFF
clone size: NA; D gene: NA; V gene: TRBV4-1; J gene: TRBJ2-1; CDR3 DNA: TGCGCCAGCAGCCAACGGGAGTTTTTCGATGAGCAGTTCTTC; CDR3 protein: CASSQREFFDEQFF
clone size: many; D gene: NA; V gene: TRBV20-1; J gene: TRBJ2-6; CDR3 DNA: TGCAGTGCTAGTCCGGAGCTCCTGAGCTCTGGGGCCAACGTCCTGACTTTC; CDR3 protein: CSASPELLSSGANVLTF
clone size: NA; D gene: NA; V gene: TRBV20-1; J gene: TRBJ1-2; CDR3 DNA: TGCAGTGCGGCTGTCGGTAACTATGGCTACACCTTC; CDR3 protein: CSAAVGNYGYTF
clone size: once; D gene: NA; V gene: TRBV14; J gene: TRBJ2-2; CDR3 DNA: TGTGCCAGCAGCCAAGATTACGGCAGCCCTAACACCGGGGAGCTGTTTTTT; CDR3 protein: CASSQDYGSPNTGELFF
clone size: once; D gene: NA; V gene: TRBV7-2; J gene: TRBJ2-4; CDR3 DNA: TGTGCCAGCAGCCCAGCGGCTATGGGGGACATTCAGTACTTC; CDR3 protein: CASSPAAMGDIQYF
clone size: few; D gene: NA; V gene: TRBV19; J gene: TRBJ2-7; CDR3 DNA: TGTGCCAGTAGCCCCAGCGACTACGAGCAGTACTTC; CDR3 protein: CASSPSDYEQYF
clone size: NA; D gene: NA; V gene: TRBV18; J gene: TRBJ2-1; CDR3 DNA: TGCGCCAGCTCACCAGACTCCCGGATATACAATGAGCAGTTCTTC; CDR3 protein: CASSPDSRIYNEQFF
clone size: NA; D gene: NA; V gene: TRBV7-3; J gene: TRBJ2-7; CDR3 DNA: TGTGCCAGCAGTCACAGGGGGGGGGCAGACGAGCAGTACTTC; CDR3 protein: CASSHRGGADEQYF
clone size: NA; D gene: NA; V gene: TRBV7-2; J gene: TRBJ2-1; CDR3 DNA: TGTGCCAGCAGCTTAGTTACAGGGGGGGTTGAGCAGTTCTTC; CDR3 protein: CASSLVTGGVEQFF
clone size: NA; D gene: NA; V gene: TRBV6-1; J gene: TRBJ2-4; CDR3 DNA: TGTGCCAGCAGTGGCAGGTGGTGGTTAGCCAAAAACATTCAGTACTTC; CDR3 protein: CASSGRWWLAKNIQYF
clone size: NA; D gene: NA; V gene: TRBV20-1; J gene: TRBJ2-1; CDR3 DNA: TGCAGTGCTAGGCACGGGGGCTCCTACAATGAGCAGTTCTTC; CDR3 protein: CSARHGGSYNEQFF
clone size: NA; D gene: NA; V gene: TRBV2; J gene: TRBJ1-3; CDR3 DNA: TGTGCCAGCAGGACGGCCCTCCAGACCGCTGGAAACACCATATATTTT; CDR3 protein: CASRTALQTAGNTIYF
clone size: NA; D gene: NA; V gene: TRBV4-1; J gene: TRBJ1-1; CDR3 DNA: TGCGCCAGCAGCTCGGTTCACGGGACTGAAGCTTTCTTT; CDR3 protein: CASSSVHGTEAFF
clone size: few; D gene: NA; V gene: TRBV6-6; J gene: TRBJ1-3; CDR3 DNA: TGTGCCAGCAGTTACGAAACCCAGGGAAACACCATATATTTT; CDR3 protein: CASSYETQGNTIYF
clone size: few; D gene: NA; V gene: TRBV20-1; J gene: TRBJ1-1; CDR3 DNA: TGCAGTGCGGGTGGGCAGCTGAACACTGAAGCTTTCTTT; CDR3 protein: CSAGGQLNTEAFF
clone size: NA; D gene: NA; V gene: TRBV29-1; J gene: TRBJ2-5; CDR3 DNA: TGCGGCGTTGTCAGGGAGACCCAGTACTTC; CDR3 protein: CGVVRETQYF
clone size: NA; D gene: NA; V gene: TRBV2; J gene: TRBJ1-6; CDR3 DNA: TGTGCCAGCAGTGACGGACAGACTTCACCCCTCCACTTT; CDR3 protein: CASSDGQTSPLHF
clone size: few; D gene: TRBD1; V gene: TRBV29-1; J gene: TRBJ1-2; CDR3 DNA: TGCAGCGCCGAGGGACAGGGAGGCTATGGCTACACCTTC; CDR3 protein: CSAEGQGGYGYTF
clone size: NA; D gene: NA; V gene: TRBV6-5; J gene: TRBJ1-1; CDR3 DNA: TGTGCCAGCAGTTACTCTCGTGGGGGGACTGAAGCTTTCTTT; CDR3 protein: CASSYSRGGTEAFF
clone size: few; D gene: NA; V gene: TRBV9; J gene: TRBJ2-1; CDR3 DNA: TGTGCCGGCAGCGTAGTAACAGGGAACCCCTCCTACAATGAGCAGTTCTTC; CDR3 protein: CAGSVVTGNPSYNEQFF
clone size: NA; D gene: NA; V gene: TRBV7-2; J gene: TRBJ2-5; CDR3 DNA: TGTGCCAGCAGCACTCAAGGGGTTGGGGGGACCCAGTACTTC; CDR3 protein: CASSTQGVGGTQYF
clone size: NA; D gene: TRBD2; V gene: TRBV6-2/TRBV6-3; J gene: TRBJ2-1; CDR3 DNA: TGTGCCAGCAGTCACCGGACTAGCGGGAGGGCAGGGGAGCAGTTCTTC; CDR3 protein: CASSHRTSGRAGEQFF
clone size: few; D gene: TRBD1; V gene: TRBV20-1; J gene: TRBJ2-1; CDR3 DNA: TGCAGTGCTAATCGGGACAGACGAAGTGAGCAGTTCTTC; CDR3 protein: CSANRDRRSEQFF
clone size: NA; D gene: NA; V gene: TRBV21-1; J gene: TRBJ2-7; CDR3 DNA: TGTGCCAGCAGCAATAGTCTGTGGCAGGTCCTAAGGCAGTACTTC; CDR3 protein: CASSNSLWQVLRQYF
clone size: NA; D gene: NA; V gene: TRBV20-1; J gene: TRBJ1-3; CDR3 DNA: TGCAGTGCTATAAAAGGGGACTCTGGAAACACCATATATTTT; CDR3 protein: CSAIKGDSGNTIYF
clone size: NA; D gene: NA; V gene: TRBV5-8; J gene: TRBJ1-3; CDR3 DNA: TGTGCCAGCACCTTCGGAACAGGCCTGGGAAACACCATATATTTT; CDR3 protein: CASTFGTGLGNTIYF
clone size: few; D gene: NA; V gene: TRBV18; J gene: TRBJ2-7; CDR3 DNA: TGTGCCAGCTCACCTGGCATCAACGAGCAGTACTTC; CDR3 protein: CASSPGINEQYF
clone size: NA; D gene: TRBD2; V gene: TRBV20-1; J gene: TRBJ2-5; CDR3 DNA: TGCAGTGCTAGCTCTAGCGGGTCACATGGGGAGACCCAGTACTTC; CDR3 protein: CSASSSGSHGETQYF
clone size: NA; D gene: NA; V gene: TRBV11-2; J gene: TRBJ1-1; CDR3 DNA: TGTGCCAGCAGCTCCGGGGGAAGAGCTTTCTTT; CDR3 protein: CASSSGGRAFF
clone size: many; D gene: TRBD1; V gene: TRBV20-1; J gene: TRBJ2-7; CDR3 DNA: TGCAGTGCTAGCGGACAGGTGTCCTACGAGCAGTACTTC; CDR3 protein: CSASGQVSYEQYF
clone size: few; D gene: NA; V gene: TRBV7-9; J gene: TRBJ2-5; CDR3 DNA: TGTGCCAGCAGCTCCTACGCTTATGAAGAGACCCAGTACTTC; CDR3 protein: CASSSYAYEETQYF
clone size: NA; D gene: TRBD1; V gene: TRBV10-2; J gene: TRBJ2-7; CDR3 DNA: TGCGCCAGCAGTGAGTCACAGGGGGAGAGCTACGAGCAGTACTTC; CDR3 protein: CASSESQGESYEQYF
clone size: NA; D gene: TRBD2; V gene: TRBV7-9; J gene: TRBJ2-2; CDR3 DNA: TGTGCCAGCAGGCGACTAGCGACGAACACCGGGGAGCTGTTTTTT; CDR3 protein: CASRRLATNTGELFF